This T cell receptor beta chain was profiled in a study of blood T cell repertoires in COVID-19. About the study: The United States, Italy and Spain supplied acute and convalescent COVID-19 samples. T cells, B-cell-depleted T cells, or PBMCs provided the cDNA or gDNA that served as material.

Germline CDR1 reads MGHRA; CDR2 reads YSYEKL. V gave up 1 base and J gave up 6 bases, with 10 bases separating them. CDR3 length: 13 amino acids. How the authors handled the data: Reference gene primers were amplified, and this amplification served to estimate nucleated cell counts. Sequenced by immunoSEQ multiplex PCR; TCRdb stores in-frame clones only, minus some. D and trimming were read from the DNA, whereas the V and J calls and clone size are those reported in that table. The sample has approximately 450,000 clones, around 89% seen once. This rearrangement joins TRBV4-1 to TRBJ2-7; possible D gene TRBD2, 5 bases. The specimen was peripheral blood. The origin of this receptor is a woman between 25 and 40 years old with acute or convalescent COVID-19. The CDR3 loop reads CASSQVGSREQYF. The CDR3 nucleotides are TGCGCCAGCAGCCAAGTGGGGAGCCGCGAGCAGTACTTC.